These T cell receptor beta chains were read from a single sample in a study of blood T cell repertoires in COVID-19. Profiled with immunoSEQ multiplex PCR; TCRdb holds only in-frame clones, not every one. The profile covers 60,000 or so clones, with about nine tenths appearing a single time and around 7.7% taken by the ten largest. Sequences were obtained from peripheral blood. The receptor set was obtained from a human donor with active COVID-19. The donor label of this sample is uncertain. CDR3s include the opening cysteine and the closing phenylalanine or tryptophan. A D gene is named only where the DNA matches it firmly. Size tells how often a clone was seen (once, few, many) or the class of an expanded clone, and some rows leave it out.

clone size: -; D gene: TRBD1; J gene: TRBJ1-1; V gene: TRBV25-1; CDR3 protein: CASSNQGANTEAFF; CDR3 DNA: TGTGCCAGCAGTAATCAGGGGGCGAACACTGAAGCTTTCTTT
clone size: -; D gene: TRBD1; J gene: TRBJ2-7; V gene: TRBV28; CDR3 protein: CASSLLGTVSYEQYF; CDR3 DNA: TGTGCCAGCAGTTTACTAGGGACAGTCTCCTACGAGCAGTACTTC
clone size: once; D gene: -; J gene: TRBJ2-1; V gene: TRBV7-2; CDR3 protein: CASSQSGTSYNEQFF; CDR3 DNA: TGTGCCAGCAGTCAAAGCGGTACTTCCTACAATGAGCAGTTCTTC
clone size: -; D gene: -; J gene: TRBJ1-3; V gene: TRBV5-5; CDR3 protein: CASSLEGGNTIYF; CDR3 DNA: TGTGCCAGCAGCTTGGAGGGGGGAAACACCATATATTTT
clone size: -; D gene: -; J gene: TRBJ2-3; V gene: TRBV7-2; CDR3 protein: CASSLAQDTQYF; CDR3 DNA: TGTGCCAGCAGCTTAGCCCAAGATACGCAGTATTTT
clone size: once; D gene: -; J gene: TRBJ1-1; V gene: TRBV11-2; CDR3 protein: CASSFSGQGTEAFF; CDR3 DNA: TGTGCCAGCAGTTTTTCGGGACAAGGGACGGAAGCTTTCTTT
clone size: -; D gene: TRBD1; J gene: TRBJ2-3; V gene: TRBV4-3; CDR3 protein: CASSQEAFRGTDTQYF; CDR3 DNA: TGCGCCAGCAGCCAGGAGGCCTTCAGGGGGACAGATACGCAGTATTTT
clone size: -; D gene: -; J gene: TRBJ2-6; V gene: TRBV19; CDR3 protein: CASSLREGGVSGANVLTF; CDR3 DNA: TGTGCCAGTAGTCTCCGAGAAGGGGGTGTCTCTGGGGCCAACGTCCTGACTTTC
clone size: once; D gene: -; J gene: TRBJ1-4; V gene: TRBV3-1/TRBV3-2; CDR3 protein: CASSPRPGGKLFF; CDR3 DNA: TGTGCCAGCAGCCCCCGACCAGGAGGAAAACTGTTTTTT
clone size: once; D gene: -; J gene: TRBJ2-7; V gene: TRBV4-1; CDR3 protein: CASSPPTVPYEQYF; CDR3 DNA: TGCGCCAGCAGTCCCCCGACAGTTCCCTACGAGCAGTACTTC
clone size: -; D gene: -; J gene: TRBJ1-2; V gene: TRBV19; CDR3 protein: CASSPTIGRTYGYTF; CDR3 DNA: TGTGCCAGTAGTCCAACGATAGGGAGGACCTATGGCTACACCTTC
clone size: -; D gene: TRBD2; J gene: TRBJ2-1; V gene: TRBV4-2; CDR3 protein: CASSQDRSSGGVSEQFF; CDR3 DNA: TGTGCCAGCAGCCAAGATCGATCGAGCGGGGGAGTTTCTGAGCAGTTCTTC
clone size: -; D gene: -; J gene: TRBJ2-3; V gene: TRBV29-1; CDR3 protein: CSSGGWTENSVDTQYF; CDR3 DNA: TGCAGCAGTGGAGGGTGGACCGAAAATTCGGTAGATACGCAGTATTTT
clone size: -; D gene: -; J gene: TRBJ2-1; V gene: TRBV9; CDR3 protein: CASSEGTANEQFF; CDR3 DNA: TGTGCCAGCAGCGAGGGGACTGCCAATGAGCAGTTCTTC
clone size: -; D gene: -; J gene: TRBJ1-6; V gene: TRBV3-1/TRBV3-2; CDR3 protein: CASRGGSANSPLHF; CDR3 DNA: TGTGCCAGCAGAGGGGGAAGCGCTAATTCACCCCTCCACTTT
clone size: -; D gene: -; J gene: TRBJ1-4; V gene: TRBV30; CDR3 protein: CAWSGQGSEKLFF; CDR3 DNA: TGTGCCTGGAGTGGTCAGGGAAGTGAAAAACTGTTTTTT
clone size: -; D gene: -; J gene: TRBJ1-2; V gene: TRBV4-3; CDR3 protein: CASSQDRGGGYTF; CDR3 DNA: TGCGCCAGCAGCCAAGACAGGGGTGGTGGCTACACCTTC
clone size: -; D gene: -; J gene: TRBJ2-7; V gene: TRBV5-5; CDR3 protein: CASSYSRDGAYEQYF; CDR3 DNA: TGTGCCAGCAGCTACTCGCGGGACGGAGCCTACGAGCAGTACTTC
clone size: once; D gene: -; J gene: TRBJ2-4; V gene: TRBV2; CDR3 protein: CASSGTDWENIQYF; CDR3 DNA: TGTGCCAGCAGTGGGACTGATTGGGAAAACATTCAGTACTTC
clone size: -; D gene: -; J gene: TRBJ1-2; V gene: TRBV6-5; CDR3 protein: CASTQGHSYGYTF; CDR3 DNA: TGTGCCAGCACCCAGGGACACAGCTATGGCTACACCTTC
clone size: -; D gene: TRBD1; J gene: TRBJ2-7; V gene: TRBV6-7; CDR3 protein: CATTLDRGHDEQYF; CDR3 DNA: TGTGCCACCACTCTTGACAGGGGGCATGACGAGCAGTACTTC
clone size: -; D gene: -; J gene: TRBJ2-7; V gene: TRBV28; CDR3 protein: CASSPRLLSSTSYEQYF; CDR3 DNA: TGTGCCAGCAGTCCCAGACTCCTCTCCAGTACCTCCTACGAGCAGTACTTC
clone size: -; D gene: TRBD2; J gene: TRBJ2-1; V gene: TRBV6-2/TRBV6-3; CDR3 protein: CASSYLSGRSYNEQFF; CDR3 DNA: TGTGCCAGCAGTTACCTTAGCGGGAGAAGCTACAATGAGCAGTTCTTC
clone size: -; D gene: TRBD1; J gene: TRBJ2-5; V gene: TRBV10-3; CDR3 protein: CAISDRSTGEETQYF; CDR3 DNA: TGTGCCATCAGTGATAGGTCGACAGGGGAAGAGACCCAGTACTTC
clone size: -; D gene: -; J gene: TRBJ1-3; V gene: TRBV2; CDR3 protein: CASVRGGNTIYF; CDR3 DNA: TGTGCCAGCGTCAGGGGTGGAAACACCATATATTTT
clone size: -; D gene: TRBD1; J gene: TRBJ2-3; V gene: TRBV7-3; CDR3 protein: CASSLGTGARKYF; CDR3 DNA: TGTGCCAGCAGCTTAGGGACAGGGGCCCGTAAGTATTTT
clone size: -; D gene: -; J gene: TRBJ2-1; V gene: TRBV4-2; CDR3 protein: CASSQDASEYNEQFF; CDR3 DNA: TGTGCCAGCAGCCAAGATGCTAGCGAGTACAATGAGCAGTTCTTC
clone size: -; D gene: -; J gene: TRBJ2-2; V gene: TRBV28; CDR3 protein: CASRQENTGELFF; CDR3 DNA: TGTGCCAGTAGACAGGAGAACACCGGGGAGCTGTTTTTT
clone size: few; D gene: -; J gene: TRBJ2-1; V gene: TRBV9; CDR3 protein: CASSVGPTRGNEQFF; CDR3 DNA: TGTGCCAGCAGCGTAGGCCCGACTAGAGGCAATGAGCAGTTCTTC
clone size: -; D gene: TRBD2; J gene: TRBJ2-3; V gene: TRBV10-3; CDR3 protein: CAISVAGGTDTQYF; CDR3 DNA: TGTGCCATCAGCGTAGCGGGGGGCACAGATACGCAGTATTTT
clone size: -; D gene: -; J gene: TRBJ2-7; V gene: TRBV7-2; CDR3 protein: CASSFTAPPGRRDEQYF; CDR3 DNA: TGTGCCAGCAGCTTCACCGCTCCTCCGGGACGGAGGGACGAGCAGTACTTC
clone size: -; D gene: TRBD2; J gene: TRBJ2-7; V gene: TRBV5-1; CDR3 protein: CASSFSLAGQPLNSYEQYF; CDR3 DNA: TGCGCCAGCAGCTTTTCGCTAGCGGGACAACCTCTAAACTCCTACGAGCAGTACTTC
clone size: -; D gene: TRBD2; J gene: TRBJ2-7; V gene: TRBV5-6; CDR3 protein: CASSSGTSGVHEQYF; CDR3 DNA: TGTGCCAGCAGCTCCGGGACTAGCGGGGTCCACGAGCAGTACTTC
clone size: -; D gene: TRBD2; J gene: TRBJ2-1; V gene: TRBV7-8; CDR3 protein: CAATGTSGPVRNEQFF; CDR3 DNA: TGTGCCGCAACCGGGACTAGCGGCCCCGTCCGGAATGAGCAGTTCTTC
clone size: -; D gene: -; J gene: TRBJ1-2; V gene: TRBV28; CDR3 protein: CASSLQDPGALYGYTF; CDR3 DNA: TGTGCCAGCAGTTTGCAGGACCCGGGAGCCCTCTATGGCTACACCTTC
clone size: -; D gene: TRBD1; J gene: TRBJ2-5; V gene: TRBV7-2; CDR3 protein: CASSLVGTAQETQYF; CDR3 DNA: TGTGCCAGCAGCTTAGTTGGGACAGCACAAGAGACCCAGTACTTC
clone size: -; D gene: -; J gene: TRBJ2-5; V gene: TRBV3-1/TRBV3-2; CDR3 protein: CASSQEGYGGETQYF; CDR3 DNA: TGTGCCAGCAGCCAAGAAGGGTACGGCGGGGAGACCCAGTACTTC
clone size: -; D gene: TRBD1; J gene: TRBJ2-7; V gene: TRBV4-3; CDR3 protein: CASSQDRTGGVDEQYF; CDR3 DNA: TGCGCCAGCAGCCAAGATCGGACAGGGGGTGTGGACGAGCAGTACTTC
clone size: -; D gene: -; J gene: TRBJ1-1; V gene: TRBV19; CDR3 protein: CASSTTPSTGPNTEAFF; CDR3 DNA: TGTGCCAGTAGTACCACCCCCTCTACAGGACCTAACACTGAAGCTTTCTTT
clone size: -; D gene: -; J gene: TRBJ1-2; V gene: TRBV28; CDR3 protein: CASSNTHRRFFSF; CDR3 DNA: TGTGCCAGCAGCAACACCCACAGACGGTTTTTCTCCTTC
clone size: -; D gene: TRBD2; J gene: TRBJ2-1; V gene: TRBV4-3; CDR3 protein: CASSLRTSGYNEQFF; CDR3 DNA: TGCGCCAGCAGCCTCCGGACTAGCGGATACAATGAGCAGTTCTTC
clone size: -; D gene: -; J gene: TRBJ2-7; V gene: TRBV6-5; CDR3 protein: CASRRLRGPYEQYF; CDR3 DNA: TGTGCCAGCAGACGTCTGCGGGGTCCCTACGAGCAGTACTTC
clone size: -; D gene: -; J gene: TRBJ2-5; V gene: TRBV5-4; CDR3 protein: CASSLKAGVETQYF; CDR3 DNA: TGTGCCAGCAGCCTCAAGGCGGGCGTGGAGACCCAGTACTTC
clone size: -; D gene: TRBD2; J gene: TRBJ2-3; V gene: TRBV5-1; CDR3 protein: CASSLSGGRAVDTQYF; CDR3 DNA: TGCGCCAGCAGCTTGTCCGGCGGGAGGGCCGTCGATACGCAGTATTTT
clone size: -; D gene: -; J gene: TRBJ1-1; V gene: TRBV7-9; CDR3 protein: CAVRTGSMNTEAFF; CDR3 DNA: TGTGCCGTACGTACAGGTTCGATGAACACTGAAGCTTTCTTT
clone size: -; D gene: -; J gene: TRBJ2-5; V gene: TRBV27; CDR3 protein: CASFPSRDIQETQYF; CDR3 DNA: TGTGCCAGCTTTCCTTCCCGGGACATTCAAGAGACCCAGTACTTC
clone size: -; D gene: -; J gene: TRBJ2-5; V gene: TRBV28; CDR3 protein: CASSPYPGSETQYF; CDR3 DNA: TGTGCCAGCAGTCCATATCCCGGGTCGGAGACCCAGTACTTC
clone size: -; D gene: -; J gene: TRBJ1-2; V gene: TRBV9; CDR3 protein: CASSAEHSTNYGYTF; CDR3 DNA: TGTGCCAGCAGCGCGGAACACAGTACTAACTATGGCTACACCTTC
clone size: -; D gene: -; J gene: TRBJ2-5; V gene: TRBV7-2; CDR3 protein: CASSPDLGGSKTQYF; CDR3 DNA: TGTGCCAGCAGCCCAGACTTGGGGGGTTCGAAGACCCAGTACTTC
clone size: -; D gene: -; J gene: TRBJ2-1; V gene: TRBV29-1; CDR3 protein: CSALFYEQFF; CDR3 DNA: TGCAGCGCCCTGTTCTATGAGCAGTTCTTC
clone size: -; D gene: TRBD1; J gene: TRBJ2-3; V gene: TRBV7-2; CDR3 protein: CASSFRTGDTDTQYF; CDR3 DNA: TGTGCCAGCAGCTTCCGGACAGGGGACACAGATACGCAGTATTTT
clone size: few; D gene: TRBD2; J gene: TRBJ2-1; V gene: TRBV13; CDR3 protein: CASSLGRIGGGVNEQFF; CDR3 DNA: TGTGCCAGCAGCTTAGGCCGGATTGGCGGGGGGGTAAATGAGCAGTTCTTC
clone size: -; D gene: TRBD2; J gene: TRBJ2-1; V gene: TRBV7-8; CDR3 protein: CASSLGSGGLLAGVIDEQFF; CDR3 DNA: TGTGCCAGCAGCTTAGGTTCAGGGGGACTTCTAGCGGGAGTTATTGATGAGCAGTTCTTC
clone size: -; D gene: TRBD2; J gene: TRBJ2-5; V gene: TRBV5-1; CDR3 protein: CASSPTSGSFQETQYF; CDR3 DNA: TGCGCCAGCAGCCCTACTAGCGGGAGTTTCCAAGAGACCCAGTACTTC
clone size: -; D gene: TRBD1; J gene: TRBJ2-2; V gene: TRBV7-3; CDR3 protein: CASSQGQGVGTGELFF; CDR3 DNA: TGTGCCAGCAGCCAGGGACAGGGGGTTGGAACCGGGGAGCTGTTTTTT